This T cell receptor beta chain appears in the sequencing data of a study of T-cell reconstitution after alpha-beta-depleted transplantation in children. This clonotype was picked up a small number of times. The antigen is undetermined. Findings and caveats of the study: Several patients had high TCRbeta diversity at day 60; it came from surviving recipient T cells and thymic progenitors. Alpha-beta T cells present about two months after transplant were reported to originate from several hundred expanded graft clones. T cells produced anew were the main source of T-cell counts and diversity one year after transplant.

Researchers prepared the TCRbeta library using unique molecular identifiers, the study reports. TCRdb itself ran the PCR reads through MiXCR, one entry per CDR3 protein. This sample has about 640,000 distinct CDR3 sequences, with over 10% found just once. The sequence came from a male patient younger than 18 who had a stem cell transplant for acute myeloid leukemia, so the T cells may come from the graft donor. The sample was PBMCs, mostly from graft donor cells, taken 360 days after TCRalphabeta/CD19-depleted stem cell transplant.

The CDR3 nucleotides are TGCAGTGCTAGAGATCTCGCCCAAAGGGGGAACACTGAAGCTTTCTTT. Its protein product is CSARDLAQRGNTEAFF. The chain recombines TRBV20-1 with TRBJ1-1; tentatively, D is TRBD1 (5 bases). Germline V gene lookup returns CDR1 DFQATT and CDR2 SNEGSKA (reference sequence). There are 16 residues in the CDR3. Trimming left V 0 bases short and J 1 base short, with 15 bases between.